These 21 T cell receptor beta chains originate from one sample sequenced in a study of control samples from healthy donors and cancer patients. Produced via immunoSEQ multiplex PCR; TCRdb's table is partial and in-frame only. Of tens of thousands of clones listed, around four fifths are singletons. The sample was blood. All receptors come from a man aged 25-45 years in good health.

The genes are TRBV12-2 and TRBJ2-7; the DNA was not compared with TRBD1, the D call given in the table. TRBV12-2 is noted as a pseudogene. The CDR3 is made up of 12 amino acids. This CDR3 reads CASLHGSYEQYF. For the CDR3, the DNA is TGTGCAAGTCTCCATGGCAGCTACGAGCAGTACTTC.

In its sample, this clone was seen a few times. This chain joins TRBV28 and TRBJ2-7; either TRBD1 or TRBD2 may supply D (5 bases each). Germline values: CDR1 MDHEN, CDR2 SYDVKM. V shed 6 bases and J shed 3 bases, with 15 bases lying between them. This CDR3 is built from 14 residues. The CDR3 DNA reads TGTGCCAGCAGCCTCGTGGGGGTTGACTACGAGCAGTACTTC. It is translated as CASSLVGVDYEQYF.

The V call is TRBV29-1, the J call TRBJ2-5, with TRBD1 matching 7 bases. CDR1 is SQVTM and CDR2 is ANQGSEA in the germline V gene. Unmatched junction bases numbered 7, after V lost 7 bases and J lost 5 bases. This CDR3 comprises 12 residues. The CDR3 protein is CSARQGWETQYF. The CDR3 nucleotides read TGCAGCGCCCGACAGGGTTGGGAGACCCAGTACTTC.

The rearrangement links TRBV6-1 to TRBJ1-2; 11 bases are a match to TRBD1. V was clipped by 1 base and J by 3 bases; unmatched bases: 4. This CDR3 spans 16 amino acids. Germline CDR1 is MNHNS and CDR2 is SASEGT. As DNA, the CDR3 is TGTGCCAGCAGTGAAGGGACAGGGGGCCCCTACTATGGCTACACCTTC. Translation gives CASSEGTGGPYYGYTF.

The chain uses TRBV5-6 and TRBJ2-1; D possibly matches TRBD1 or TRBD2 (5 bases each). The V and J ends lost 6 bases and 5 bases respectively, with 9 bases between them. Germline V gene lookup returns CDR1 SGHDT and CDR2 YYEEEE. CDR3 size: 12 residues. CDR3: CASKLGDNEQFF. DNA of the CDR3: TGTGCCAGCAAACTAGGGGACAATGAGCAGTTCTTC.

As DNA, the CDR3 is TGTGCCAGCAGTTACTCAGGAAGACCTAATGAAAAACTGTTTTTT. Translated: CASSYSGRPNEKLFF. V usage is TRBV6-5 and J usage is TRBJ1-4; D is ambiguous. The CDR3 has 15 amino acids. Germline-derived CDR1 and CDR2 are MNHEY and SVGAGI. V was shortened by 0 bases and J by 3 bases, with 8 bases between the two germline ends.

The chain uses TRBV28 and TRBJ2-7; no definite D call. The CDR3 consists of 11 residues. The germline CDR1 and CDR2 sequences are MDHEN and SYDVKM. V was shortened by 3 bases and J by 5 bases, with 5 bases between the two germline ends. The chain's CDR3 is CASSLWNEQYF. In DNA form, the CDR3 reads TGTGCCAGCAGTTTGTGGAACGAGCAGTACTTC.

Written as DNA, the CDR3 is TGTGCCAGCAGTATACAGCAGCCGGGACTAGCGGGGGAGACCCAGTACTTC. It specifies CASSIQQPGLAGETQYF. The J gene is TRBJ2-5, the V gene TRBV6-2 or TRBV6-3; 13 bases match TRBD2. CDR1 and CDR2 from the germline V gene are MNHEY and SVGEGT. V was pared by 5 bases and J by 5 bases, with 11 bases of the junction left unmatched. The length of the CDR3 is 17 residues.

The chain links TRBV5-4 to TRBJ1-3; maybe TRBD1 (6 bases). V lost 4 bases to trimming and J lost 4 bases, with 15 bases between them. Germline V gene lookup returns CDR1 SGHNT and CDR2 YYREEE (reference sequence). The CDR3 sequence is 15 residues long. CDR3 amino acids: CASSKQDSFGNTIYF. The CDR3, as DNA: TGTGCCAGCAGCAAACAGGACAGTTTCGGAAACACCATATATTTT.

The chain links TRBV5-5 to TRBJ2-7; 8 positions match TRBD1. The V segment lost 5 bases and the J segment 4 bases; nucleotides outside the gene matches: 8. The CDR3 contains 14 residues. Germline CDR1 SGHKS, CDR2 YYEKEE (reference sequence). This chain's CDR3 is CASRRQGSSYEQYF. CDR3 in DNA: TGTGCCAGCAGGCGACAGGGGAGTAGTTACGAGCAGTACTTC.

This rearrangement joins TRBV5-1 to TRBJ2-7; weak D call: TRBD1 (5 bases). There are 13 residues in the CDR3. Germline CDR1 is SGHRS and CDR2 is YFSETQ. Trimming shortened V by 0 bases and J by 2 bases, and 6 bases separated the two germline ends. The CDR3 region is CASSLDRTYEQYF. As DNA, the CDR3 is TGCGCCAGCAGCTTGGACAGGACCTACGAGCAGTACTTC.

The J gene is TRBJ1-4, the V gene TRBV7-8, with D uncertain. Trimming took off 7 bases at V and 0 bases at J, with 15 bases between the two ends. Germline assignment: CDR1 SGHVS and CDR2 FQNEAQ. The CDR3 consists of 16 residues. CDR3 amino acids: CASTVRSLATNEKLFF. CDR3 coding DNA: TGTGCCAGCACCGTGCGATCCCTTGCAACTAATGAAAAACTGTTTTTT. Looking up the rest from reference TRBV7-8 and TRBJ1-4 gives the full variable domain: GAGVSQSPRYKVAKRGQDVALRCDPISGHVSLFWYQQALGQGPEFLTYFQNEAQLDKSGLPSDRFFAERPEGSVSTLKIQRTQQEDSAVYLCASTVRSLATNEKLFFGSGTQLSVL.

V gene TRBV28 combines with J gene TRBJ2-3, with D perhaps matching TRBD2 (7 bases). The ends were cut back, 5 bases at V and 5 bases at J, with 20 bases in the middle. The CDR3 runs to 16 residues. Germline CDR1 MDHEN, CDR2 SYDVKM. As DNA, the CDR3 is TGTGCCAGCAGTCCCCCAGGGGCGGGGGAGGGAGATACGCAGTATTTT. Protein sequence: CASSPPGAGEGDTQYF.

This chain joins TRBV12-5 and TRBJ1-5; D uncertain. Germline CDR1 and CDR2: LGHNT and FRNRAP. V was cut by 6 bases and J by 9 bases, with 9 bases left in between. This CDR3 comprises 11 residues. Written as DNA, the CDR3 is TGTGCTAGTGGCCCCGCGCTGCCCCAGCATTTT. This gives the protein CASGPALPQHF. The variable domain in full, completed from reference TRBV12-5 and TRBJ1-5, reads DARVTQTPRHKVTEMGQEVTMRCQPILGHNTVFWYRQTMMQGLELLAYFRNRAPLDDSGMPKDRFSAEMPDATLATLKIQPSEPRDSAVYFCASGPALPQHFGDGTRLSIL.

In DNA form, the CDR3 reads TGCGCCAGCAGCAGGGGGGAATCCTACAATGAGCAGTTCTTC. Translated, it gives CASSRGESYNEQFF. The J gene is TRBJ2-1, the V gene TRBV5-1, with D tentatively TRBD1 or TRBD2 (6 bases each). The germline V and J ends were trimmed by 4 bases and 1 base, with 9 bases remaining between them. Germline V gene lookup returns CDR1 SGHRS and CDR2 YFSETQ. The CDR3 runs 14 residues.

This clone has a handful of counts. The gene calls are TRBV19 and TRBJ1-1, with no clear D. This CDR3 is 13 amino acids long. Trimming took off 3 bases at V and 7 bases at J, with 12 bases between the two ends. Germline V lookup: CDR1 LNHDA, CDR2 SQIVND (reference sequence). The CDR3 DNA follows: TGTGCCAGTAGTATGAACCAGAGAGGTGAAGCTTTCTTT. Amino acid sequence: CASSMNQRGEAFF.

This sequence joins TRBV19 and TRBJ2-3, with D possibly matching TRBD2 (5 bases). The CDR3 contains 14 residues. The V end was cut by 6 bases, the J end by 11 bases, with 21 bases between. The germline CDR1 and CDR2 sequences are LNHDA and SQIVND (reference sequence). This CDR3 is CASRARDSGSKQYF. CDR3 nucleotide sequence: TGTGCCAGTAGAGCGAGGGATTCCGGTTCAAAGCAGTATTTT.

The chain employs TRBV5-1 and TRBJ2-3; TRBD2 aligns across 12 bases. Germline trimming cut 1 base from V and 0 bases from J; bases unmatched to any gene: 6. The CDR3 has 18 amino acids. The germline V gene has CDR1 SGHRS and CDR2 YFSETQ. DNA for the CDR3: TGCGCCAGCAGCTTGATGACTAGCGGGGGCGTTAGCACAGATACGCAGTATTTT. It specifies CASSLMTSGGVSTDTQYF.

The V call is TRBV28, the J call TRBJ2-7; 7 nucleotides match TRBD2. Germline lookup yields CDR1 MDHEN and CDR2 SYDVKM. The CDR3 covers 15 residues. V dropped 2 bases and J dropped 3; count of bases not matched to a gene: 7. CDR3 bases: TGTGCCAGCAGTTTAATTCCTAGCGGAAGCTACGAGCAGTACTTC. This sequence encodes CASSLIPSGSYEQYF.

The gene calls are TRBV7-8 and TRBJ2-1, with TRBD2 identical over 11 bases. V lost 1 base, J lost 14 bases, and 7 bases stayed unmatched. CDR1 SGHVS and CDR2 FQNEAQ come from the germline V gene. The CDR3 length is 14 residues. The CDR3 reads CASSLGLAGGEEFF. In DNA, the CDR3 is TGTGCCAGCAGCTTAGGCCTAGCGGGGGGCGAGGAGTTCTTC.

The CDR3 DNA reads as TGTGCCAGCAGTGAATTCGGGACTAACTATGGCTACACCTTC. It codes for CASSEFGTNYGYTF. The chain joins TRBV25-1 to TRBJ1-2, with no clear D. Germline loops: CDR1 MGHDK, CDR2 SYGVNS. The CDR3 spans 14 residues. V dropped 1 base and J dropped 0 bases, with 6 bases sitting between them.